Described below is a single TCR beta chain sequence and its context. Its antigen remains unidentified. CDR1 SQVTM and CDR2 ANQGSEA come from the germline V gene. This CDR3 has 12 amino acids. The TRB libraries of cDNA were built by UMI-labeled 5' RACE. TCRdb re-called the 5' RACE reads and catalogs CDR3 proteins one per entry, DNA excluded. Its listing shows 90,000 to 95,000 distinct CDR3 sequences. The data were obtained in a study of CXCR3-negative and CXCR3-positive naive CD8 T cells. Study observations and caveats: CXCR3-positive naive cells carried more hydrophobic TRB CDR3s than CXCR3-negative ones. Relative to memory CD8+ cells, whose diversity was much lower, both naive subsets had comparably high diversity. In naive cells, CXCR3-negative and CXCR3-positive subsets had similar TRBV-TRBJ usage; memory cells differed.

The sequenced sample consisted of naive CXCR3- CD8+ T cells from blood. As for subset: CD45RO-CCR7+CD27+CD95- naive CD8+ T cells lacking CXCR3 (TNR3-). The chain has TRBV29-1 and TRBJ2-5; lacking DNA, the TRBD1 call made by TCRdb goes unchecked. This TCR derives from a human donor in good health. Some clones in this sample may be carry-over from other donors' samples. CDR3 protein: CSVGGGKETQYF.